This record looks at one TCR beta chain sequence and its context. This record comes from a study of shared clonotypes between healthy human individuals. Measured with immunoSEQ multiplex PCR; TCRdb has only the in-frame clones, and not every one. The sample records hundreds of thousands of clones, about 97% being singletons. The CDR3 extends over 13 amino acids. CDR1 and CDR2 from the germline V gene are KGHSH and LQKENI. V was pared by 3 bases and J by 3 bases, with 9 bases between. This TCR came from a man aged 25-45 years in good health. Input material: memory CD8+ T cells sorted from blood. Specified subset: CD45RO+ cells pooled with CCR7-negative TemRA cells. The rearrangement uses TRBV18 and TRBJ2-7; D is possibly TRBD1 (6 bases). The CDR3, as DNA: TGTGCCAGCTCACCGAGGACAGACTACGAGCAGTACTTC. Encoded protein: CASSPRTDYEQYF. Together with reference TRBV18 and TRBJ2-7, the CDR3 gives the full variable domain: NAGVMQNPRHLVRRRGQEARLRCSPMKGHSHVYWYRQLPEEGLKFMVYLQKENIIDESGMPKERFSAEFPKEGPSILRIQQVVRGDSAAYFCASSPRTDYEQYFGPGTRLTVT.